This TCR beta chain originates from a study of blood T cell repertoires in COVID-19 (dated by TCRdb to the early 2020s). About the study as a whole: Samples covering the acute and convalescent phases of COVID-19 were provided by collaborators in the United States, Italy and Spain. Subjects who had been exposed to COVID-19, were actively infected with it, or had recovered from it provided the deeply sampled blood TCRbeta repertoires that made up the dataset. Where HLA class I and class II types were available, the types were taken from metadata supplied by the sample provider, not from assay-based typing. The prospective study material was composed of cDNA or gDNA derived from T cells, B-cell-depleted T cells, or PBMCs. A freely available public database, intended as a resource for researchers studying the immune response to SARS-CoV-2, is where the repertoires were released. The sample metadata nearly always contained a de-identified subject ID, COVID-19 status, age in years and sex. The samples were drawn from the first 160 participants of the ongoing ImmuneRACE study and from 1,254 subjects provided by 6 global collaborators.

General conclusions and limits of the study: The quantity of clinical and demographic metadata differed by source and by participant and was supplied without curation.

The CDR3, cysteine through phenylalanine, is 16 amino acids long. The only DNA kept is the CDR3, 48 bases in frame from the first base. V is cut by 0 bases and J by 4 bases, and the space between the germline ends is 13 bases. The germline V gene specifies MGHRA as CDR1 and YSYEKL as CDR2. Samples from volunteer blood donors who had recovered from COVID-19 were contributed by a second Seattle source. Collaborating institutions collected whole blood in K2EDTA tubes following their own protocols. For TCRbeta analysis, collaborators shipped samples in one of three forms: frozen whole blood, isolated PBMCs, or DNA extracted from either of those sample types. This clone was seen a handful of times. Its antigen is currently not known. It has no much larger one-base neighbor in the sample; base qualities were not kept. The immunoSEQ Assay, a bias-controlled multiplex PCR, was used to amplify TCRbeta CDR3 regions from genomic DNA. As for the authors' bioinformatics: Within the assay, amplification of reference gene primers was used to estimate how many nucleated cells each sample contained. To quantify the absolute abundance of each unique TCRbeta CDR3 rearrangement, sequence reads were collapsed and filtered. For each sample, productive Simpson clonality was calculated by taking the square root of Simpson's diversity index across productive rearrangements. The table comes from immuneACCESS by way of TCRdb, which keeps in-frame sequences with V and J called. Part of the clones is missing from these tables; in studies checked, under half for an unresolved V gene and the rest for unknown reasons. V and J calls and clone size are copied from that table; D and trimming were computed from the DNA. Across this sample there are under 350,000 clones, with 80% to 90% seen only once. The ten most abundant clones make up approximately 9% of the sample.

The chain is assembled from TRBV4-1 and TRBJ1-5; TRBD1 is a possible D gene, resting on 6 matching bases. The sequenced sample consisted of peripheral blood. The sequence was collected from a woman between 50 and 59 years old who had recovered from COVID-19. For the CDR3, the sequence is CASSQDAGGGNQPQHF. The DNA sequence is given as TGCGCCAGCAGCCAAGATGCGGGGGGCGGTAATCAGCCCCAGCATTTT.